Listed below are T cell receptor beta chains from one sample, sequenced in a study of control samples from healthy donors and cancer patients. Profiling relied on immunoSEQ multiplex PCR, and the TCRdb table lists in-frame clones only, not all of them. The sample includes about 160,000 clones, nearly 96% of them seen just once. What was sequenced was blood. The receptors come from a woman in her twenties or thirties in good health. CDR3s include the opening cysteine and the closing phenylalanine or tryptophan. The D gene is left open where the match is weak.

TRBV2,-,TRBJ2-2,CASTRLEVSGELFF
TRBV28,-,TRBJ1-2,CASSPPTQTPIDGYTF
TRBV19,TRBD1,TRBJ2-7,CASSWGRRGLDEQYF
TRBV25-1,-,TRBJ2-7,CASSGPREIPYEQYF
TRBV9,-,TRBJ1-4,CASSVNRVPNEKLFF
TRBV5-6,-,TRBJ2-7,CASSFSPINYEQYF
TRBV28,-,TRBJ1-5,CASSFADDYSNQPQHF
TRBV18,-,TRBJ2-5,CASSPKVGETQYF
TRBV12-5,TRBD1,TRBJ2-5,CASGLASGTGARETQYF
TRBV27,TRBD2,TRBJ2-2,CASSSPGDSGRANTGELFF
TRBV28,-,TRBJ1-4,CATARGGVHVEKLFF
TRBV11-2,TRBD1,TRBJ2-2,CASSQLEAGGNGELFF
TRBV27,TRBD1,TRBJ1-1,CATRDRDMNTEAFF
TRBV2,-,TRBJ1-3,CASSSVPQRESGNTIYF
TRBV12-5,-,TRBJ1-1,CASGRGALPDTEAFF
TRBV6-5,-,TRBJ1-5,CASTRAGPQHF